This T cell receptor (beta chain) emerged from a study of T cell repertoires in cytomegalovirus infection. Study overall: Newly reported HLA-C-restricted and thoroughly characterized HLA-B-restricted CMV epitopes were employed. Carrying CMV and the relevant HLA type showed in public TCR beta signatures.

Study-wide findings and caveats: Public TCR beta family frequency separated CMV-and-HLA carriers, including in an independent cohort. HLA-C-restricted, CMV-specific TCR beta clonotypes were dominant ex vivo.

The V end lost 3 bases, the J end lost 3 bases, and 18 bases lay between the germline ends. The CDR3 has 17 residues. The germline V gene has CDR1 MGHRA and CDR2 YSYEKL. Note on this clonotype: No antigen is known for it.

MiXCR was run by TCRdb on the reads, yielding one entry per CDR3 protein. The sample gives about 350,000 distinct CDR3 sequences, about 35% of which show up once; 13% is in the top ten. The clonotype comes from a human donor in good health (CMV status not recorded). Some clones in this sample may be carry-over from other donors' samples. The J gene is TRBJ1-3, the V gene TRBV4-1; D call uncertain. The specimen comprised cultured PBMCs, sampled from culture after CMV antigen stimulation. The DNA for the CDR3 is TGCGCCAGCAGCCAGCCCGGGCGGGGTCCGCGTGGAAACACCATATATTTT. It is translated as CASSQPGRGPRGNTIYF.